This T cell receptor (beta chain) was captured in a study of T-cell reconstitution after alpha-beta-depleted transplantation in children. The junction had 5 bases not matched to a gene; V was cut back by 0 bases and J by 3 bases. The CDR3 consists of 15 residues. The germline gives CDR1 SGHRS, CDR2 YFSETQ. Unique molecular identifiers tagged the TCRbeta library. TCRdb called the PCR reads again in MiXCR, with one record for every CDR3 protein. This table has around 580,000 distinct CDR3 sequences, 20% to 30% appearing once. This clonotype was picked up a small number of times. The source of this sequence is a boy less than two years old with Wiskott-Aldrich syndrome, due to receive a stem cell transplant. This material consisted of PBMCs, taken before TCRalphabeta/CD19-depleted stem cell transplant. The J gene is TRBJ1-1, the V gene TRBV5-1, with 7 bases matching TRBD1. This CDR3 is CASSLAGQGDTEAFF. The DNA of the CDR3 is TGCGCCAGCAGCTTGGCCGGCCAGGGGGACACTGAAGCTTTCTTT.